This T cell receptor beta chain was identified in a study of blood T cells in healthy people across ages. Regarding the study as a whole: Measured against age, TCR beta diversity per million T cells decreased in a roughly linear manner.

It was with a sample-barcoded 5' primer and a J-beta primer mix that a second PCR of roughly 6 to 11 cycles was run. No fewer than 3 million CDR3-containing paired-end reads came from each sample. TCRdb ran MiXCR on the 5' RACE reads and lists one entry per CDR3 protein. The table has around 1,000,000 distinct CDR3 sequences, less than 25% seen once. This clonotype was counted only a few times. Its matching antigen is unknown. CDR1 and CDR2 from the germline V gene are LGHDT and YNNKEL (reference sequence). CDR3 size: 12 residues. These data were likewise used in another study, on T cells of mothers and their children.

Sequencing was carried out using blood. The V gene is TRBV3-1, the J gene TRBJ2-7; no definite D call. With the DNA end fitting TRBJ2-5 better, the J assignment may be wrong. The TCR was taken from a girl under 10 years old in good health. CDR3 residues: CASSQIEETQYF. The CDR3 DNA reads TGTGCCAGCAGCCAGATCGAGGAGACCCAGTACTTC.